Following are 14 T cell receptor beta chains from one sample sequenced in a study of T cells in localized non-small cell lung cancer. The repertoire was sequenced with immunoSEQ multiplex PCR; TCRdb's copy has only in-frame clones and lacks some. The data contain around 540 clones, under 30% of them singletons. The sample in question was lung tumor tissue, obtained before any cancer treatment. The source of these receptors is a male donor older than 55 with stage II lung adenocarcinoma.

The V gene is TRBV29-1, the J gene TRBJ2-1; 9 bases are shared with TRBD2. The CDR3 spans 13 residues. Germline CDR1 and CDR2: SQVTM and ANQGSEA. J lost 7 bases, V lost 3 bases, and 4 bases had no gene match. The CDR3 spells CSVEGLAKNEQFF. Here the CDR3 DNA reads TGCAGCGTTGAGGGACTAGCTAAGAATGAGCAGTTCTTC.

This clone was seen a handful of times. The rearrangement uses TRBV28 and TRBJ2-3, with no clear D. Germline V gives CDR1 MDHEN, CDR2 SYDVKM. This CDR3 spans 17 amino acids. Trimming removed 1 base from V and 0 bases from J, with 14 bases in between. CDR3 in DNA: TGTGCCAGCAGTTTATCGGTTCTGGGGTCTAGCACAGATACGCAGTATTTT. Its protein product is CASSLSVLGSSTDTQYF.

The J gene is TRBJ2-1, the V gene TRBV9, with 9 bases that match TRBD2. The CDR3 contains 16 residues. The germline gives CDR1 SGDLS, CDR2 YYNGEE. Losses at the gene ends were 4 bases for V and 8 bases for J; bases not matched to a gene: 13. In DNA, the CDR3 is TGTGCCAGCAGCATCGATCCCGGGACTAGCTTCCATGAGCAGTTCTTC. It yields the protein CASSIDPGTSFHEQFF.

This sequence joins TRBV25-1 and TRBJ2-1; D could derive from TRBD1 or TRBD2 (5 bases each). Germline loops: CDR1 MGHDK, CDR2 SYGVNS. The CDR3 has 17 residues. Trimming pared 4 bases from V and 0 bases from J, leaving 16 bases between. DNA for the CDR3: TGTGCCAGCAGTGCTCCCGGGTGGGGGAGCTCCTACAATGAGCAGTTCTTC. It translates to CASSAPGWGSSYNEQFF.

The gene calls are TRBV5-1 and TRBJ1-2; D not certain. The CDR3 consists of 15 residues. V shed 3 bases and J shed 0 bases, with 12 bases lying between them. Per germline, CDR1 SGHRS and CDR2 YFSETQ. The CDR3 sequence: CASSWDFSANYGYTF. CDR3 nucleotides: TGCGCCAGCAGCTGGGATTTTTCAGCTAACTATGGCTACACCTTC. Filled out from reference TRBV5-1 and TRBJ1-2, the complete variable domain reads KAGVTQTPRYLIKTRGQQVTLSCSPISGHRSVSWYQQTPGQGLQFLFEYFSETQRNKGNFPGRFSGRQFSNSRSEMNVSTLELGDSALYLCASSWDFSANYGYTFGSGTRLTVV.

This clone was picked up a small number of times. The chain combines TRBV6-7 with TRBJ2-7; no clear D gene. TRBV6-7 belongs to the ORF category, with a function that is uncertain. V was pared by 6 bases and J by 0 bases, with 3 bases between. This CDR3 comprises 11 residues. CDR3 sequence reads: CASSASYEQYF. CDR3 nucleotide sequence: TGTGCCAGCAGCGCCTCCTACGAGCAGTACTTC.

The genes are TRBV4-1 and TRBJ1-5; 7 bases map to TRBD1. From germline, CDR1 is MGHRA and CDR2 YSYEKL. V shed 6 bases and J 9 bases; nucleotides not matched to a gene: 11. CDR3 length: 14 amino acids. Here the CDR3 DNA reads TGCGCCAGCAGACCAAGCACAGGGGTTGTGCCCCAGCATTTT. This translates into CASRPSTGVVPQHF.

The V gene is TRBV30, the J gene TRBJ1-1; D is perhaps TRBD1 (6 bases). V was shortened by 2 bases and J by 3 bases, with 10 bases between the two germline ends. Germline CDR1 is GTSNPN and CDR2 is SVGIG (reference sequence). The length of the CDR3 is 13 residues. CDR3 loop: CAWSLGGDTEAFF. The CDR3 bases are TGTGCCTGGAGTCTAGGGGGGGACACTGAAGCTTTCTTT.

By sample share, this clone is large. V and J are TRBV11-3 and TRBJ1-1; D is unclear. The V and J ends lost 0 bases and 4 bases respectively, with 15 bases between them. CDR1 is SGHNT, CDR2 YENEEA, per germline. The CDR3 runs to 16 residues. The CDR3 loop reads CASSLDPGFTGTEAFF. The CDR3, as DNA: TGTGCCAGCAGCTTAGATCCAGGTTTCACGGGCACTGAAGCTTTCTTT.

The rearrangement links TRBV11-3 to TRBJ1-5; 8 positions agree with TRBD1. From germline, CDR1 is SGHNT and CDR2 YENEEA. The V and J ends lost 5 bases and 6 bases, in that order; junction bases with no gene match: 9. The CDR3 sequence is 15 residues long. Written as DNA, the CDR3 is TGTGCCAGCAGCGCGCCTGACAGGGGTAGTCAGCCCCAGCATTTT. It codes for CASSAPDRGSQPQHF.

Judged by abundance, this clone is large (0.1 to 1%). This sequence joins TRBV9 and TRBJ1-5; D gene uncertain. The CDR3 sequence is 13 residues long. The V end lost 5 bases, the J end lost 4 bases, and 10 bases lay between the germline ends. The germline gives CDR1 SGDLS, CDR2 YYNGEE. CDR3 amino acids: CASSERVNQPQHF. The CDR3 coding sequence is TGTGCCAGCAGTGAGCGGGTAAATCAGCCCCAGCATTTT.

This clone qualifies as large. J is TRBJ1-1 and V is TRBV6-8; D gene unclear. Between the trimmed V and J ends, which lost 2 bases and 1 base, there was a span of 8 bases. Germline loops: CDR1 MNHGY, CDR2 SAAAGT. The CDR3 loop spans 14 amino acids. The CDR3 DNA reads as TGTGCCAGCAGTTACGATGGGGAGAACACTGAAGCTTTCTTT. Its translation: CASSYDGENTEAFF.

This clone showed up just a few times. The V and J genes are TRBV18 and TRBJ1-4, with D unclear. Trimming stripped 5 bases from V and 0 bases from J, with 13 bases between. The CDR3 is made up of 16 amino acids. The germline CDR1 and CDR2 sequences are KGHSH and LQKENI. Here the CDR3 reads CASSAAPTSTNEKLFF. The CDR3 DNA reads as TGTGCCAGCTCAGCCGCCCCCACATCAACTAATGAAAAACTGTTTTTT.

The chain couples TRBV11-3 to TRBJ1-3; 8 bases fit TRBD1. The CDR3 is made up of 16 amino acids. Germline assignment: CDR1 SGHNT and CDR2 YENEEA. Trimming cost V 1 base and J 0 bases; bases outside gene matches: 2. CDR3 nucleotide sequence: TGTGCCAGCAGCTTAGGGGACAGGAGCTCTGGAAACACCATATATTTT. Protein: CASSLGDRSSGNTIYF.